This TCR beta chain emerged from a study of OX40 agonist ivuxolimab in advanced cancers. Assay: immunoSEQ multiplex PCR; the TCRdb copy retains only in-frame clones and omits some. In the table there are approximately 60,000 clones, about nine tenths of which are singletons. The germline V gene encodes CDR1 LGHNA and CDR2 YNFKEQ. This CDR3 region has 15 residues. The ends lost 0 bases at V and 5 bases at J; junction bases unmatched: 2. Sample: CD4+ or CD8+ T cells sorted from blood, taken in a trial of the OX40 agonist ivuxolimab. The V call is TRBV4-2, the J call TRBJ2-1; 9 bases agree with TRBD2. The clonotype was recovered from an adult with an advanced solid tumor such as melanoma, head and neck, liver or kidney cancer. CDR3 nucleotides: TGTGCCAGCAGCCAAGAGCGGGGGGGTAACAATGAGCAGTTCTTC. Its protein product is CASSQERGGNNEQFF.